This T cell receptor (beta chain) was obtained from a study of T cell clonality in common variable immunodeficiency. This clone was counted at least ten times. The read finishes 3 residues shy of the CDR3 end, and the germline J gene is used to complete it. CDR3 length equals 14 residues. Germline CDR1 reads DFQATT; CDR2 reads SNEGSKA (reference sequence). V was pared by 5 bases and J by 5 bases, with 12 bases of the junction left unmatched. Measured with immunoSEQ multiplex PCR; TCRdb has only the in-frame clones, and not every one. This sample carries around 40,000 clones, none of them present only once.

This sequence was found in a person between 18 and 70 years old in good health. The chain has TRBV20-1 and TRBJ2-7, with 7 bases matching TRBD2. Sequencing was carried out using peripheral blood mononuclear cells. Here the CDR3 reads CSAPTSPIVHEQYF. Incomplete CDR3 DNA: TGCAGTGCTCCGACTAGCCCGATAGTACACGAG.